This is a list of T cell receptor beta chains from one sample in a study of blood T cell repertoires in COVID-19. Only in-frame clones appear in the TCRdb table, and some are missing; sequencing was by immunoSEQ multiplex PCR. The sample has tens of thousands of clones; roughly 90% are singletons. The specimen sequenced was peripheral blood. All receptors come from a woman at least 80 years old with acute or convalescent COVID-19. The CDR3 runs from the conserved cysteine through the conserved F or W.

TRBJ1-1 | TRBV6-5 | CASRDRGITEAFF
TRBJ2-2 | TRBV4-3 | CASSQRTQGTGELFF
TRBJ2-2 | TRBV10-3 | CAISESDRPGTGELFF
TRBJ2-5 | TRBV4-3 | CASSQEVLAGVGQETQYF
TRBJ1-1 | TRBV10-3 | CAISPTGAGNTEAFF
TRBJ2-3 | TRBV5-1 | CASSSSGRSDTQYF
TRBJ2-7 | TRBV7-9 | CASRPRGGREQYF
TRBJ2-1 | TRBV15 | CATSRERLAGVGAYNEQFF
TRBJ1-1 | TRBV5-1 | CASSTSPGNTEAFF
TRBJ1-6 | TRBV18 | CASSPRETGNSPLHF
TRBJ2-1 | TRBV6-5 | CASSYGTSGRHEQFF
TRBJ2-7 | TRBV6-1 | CASSESGGGSSYEQYF
TRBJ2-5 | TRBV20-1 | CSARDLETQYF
TRBJ1-1 | TRBV12-3/TRBV12-4 | CASSRGTSPEAFF
TRBJ1-2 | TRBV28 | CASSPMYLGYTF
TRBJ1-2 | TRBV4-3 | CASSQDAAGDYGYTF
TRBJ1-3 | TRBV5-1 | CASSLGGLGNTIYF
TRBJ2-2 | TRBV6-5 | CASSTGTGYTGELFF
TRBJ1-2 | TRBV2 | CASSEITYGYTF
TRBJ1-5 | TRBV19 | CASKKTGVGVQPQHF
TRBJ2-5 | TRBV7-2 | CASSLGGTGPTRETQYF
TRBJ1-1 | TRBV2 | CASSVGTLNTEAFF
TRBJ1-2 | TRBV16 | CASSQSMIPGNYGYTF
TRBJ1-1 | TRBV7-2 | CASSPTTGARDAFF
TRBJ2-3 | TRBV6-2/TRBV6-3 | CASSPGWGRASTDTQYF
TRBJ2-4 | TRBV7-2 | CASSLDSTKNIQYF
TRBJ2-2 | TRBV7-6 | CASSLGGQGWTGELFF
TRBJ1-1 | TRBV11-2 | CASSFFTGPTEAFF
TRBJ1-2 | TRBV7-2 | CASSTRQRPYGYTF
TRBJ2-2 | TRBV4-2 | CASSQDSGINTGELFF
TRBJ2-7 | TRBV7-9 | CASSLSEPESKQYF
TRBJ1-6 | TRBV6-5 | CASSPDKGNSPLHF
TRBJ2-7 | TRBV5-1 | CASSLAVHADEQYF
TRBJ2-1 | TRBV19 | CATWGGGSYNEQFF
TRBJ2-7 | TRBV7-7 | CASSSRLPGVYEQYF
TRBJ1-2 | TRBV10-3 | CAISESAGARGYGYTF
TRBJ1-2 | TRBV7-9 | CASSLRGQANYGYTF
TRBJ1-2 | TRBV5-4 | CASSWNRQGPNYGYTF
TRBJ2-1 | TRBV19 | CASSVGTGIWGEQFF
TRBJ2-2 | TRBV7-2 | CASSLVTAGELFF
TRBJ2-5 | TRBV5-6 | CASSRGLAEPWETQYF
TRBJ1-4 | TRBV4-2 | CASSRDLGQGTTNEKLFF
TRBJ2-7 | TRBV28 | CASSFRLTSGRRVEQYF
TRBJ1-2 | TRBV7-8 | CASSPGQLYGYTF
TRBJ1-2 | TRBV12-3/TRBV12-4 | CASSLATTYGYTF
TRBJ1-1 | TRBV7-2 | CASSSSQGRGNTEAFF
TRBJ1-2 | TRBV6-1 | CASSDPRQISTNYGYTF
TRBJ2-7 | TRBV30 | CAWKSRTLYEQYF
TRBJ1-1 | TRBV4-3 | CASSREIGSLNTEAFF